Following are 17 T cell receptor beta chains from one sample sequenced in a study of blood T cells in healthy people across ages. The authors ran a second PCR of roughly 7 to 11 cycles using a sample-barcoded 5' primer and a J-beta primer mix. TCRdb re-called the 5' RACE reads with MiXCR, one entry per CDR3 protein. Of about 730,000 distinct CDR3 sequences listed, roughly 45% are singletons. The sequencing input was blood. Receptors originate from a woman in her sixties in good health.

A few counts support this clonotype. The chain combines TRBV29-1 with TRBJ1-4, with 9 bases fitting TRBD1. V dropped 2 bases and J dropped 4; count of bases not matched to a gene: 8. The CDR3 is 16 residues long. CDR1 and CDR2 from the germline V gene are SQVTM and ANQGSEA. The chain's CDR3 is CSVEPGQGMGNEKLFF. The CDR3 nucleotides read TGCAGCGTTGAACCCGGACAGGGGATGGGTAATGAAAAACTGTTTTTT.

On this clonotype: At one boundary the junction diverges from the germline segment, which might be a read error. The J gene is TRBJ1-5, the V gene TRBV5-1, with a tentative D call TRBD1 (5 bases). There are 14 residues in the CDR3. Germline V gives CDR1 SGHRS, CDR2 YFSETQ. The CDR3 DNA follows: TGCGCCAGCAGCCCGGGACCAGGCGATCAGCTCCAGCATTTT. The encoded protein is CASSPGPGDQLQHF.

Note on this clonotype: One end of the junction varies from germline; a read error may be responsible. This sequence joins TRBV5-1 and TRBJ1-1; no clear D. The CDR3 is made up of 14 amino acids. Germline V gene sequence: CDR1 SGHRS, CDR2 YFSETQ. CDR3 region: CTSSSVGSNTEAFF. CDR3 sequence (DNA): TGCACCAGCAGCTCGGTCGGTAGTAACACTGAAGCTTTCTTT.

A word on this clonotype: Compared with germline, one end of the junction differs, possibly owing to a read error. This chain uses TRBV2 with TRBJ2-5; the D is unclear. Germline loops: CDR1 SNHLY, CDR2 FYNNEI. This CDR3 is built from 12 residues. The CDR3 region has the DNA TGTGCCAGCCGTGACTGGCAAGAGACCCAGTACTTC. Protein: CASRDWQETQYF.

The CDR3 coding sequence is TGTGCCAGCAGCTTGAACAGGGAGCATGAGCAGTTCTTC. It encodes CASSLNREHEQFF. The genes are TRBV7-9 and TRBJ2-1; maybe TRBD1 (6 bases). CDR3 length: 13 amino acids. Germline lookup yields CDR1 SEHNR and CDR2 FQNEAQ (reference sequence). V was clipped by 3 bases and J by 8 bases, with 11 bases between them.

The chain uses TRBV7-3 and TRBJ1-1; TRBD1 might be the D (5 bases). This CDR3 comprises 16 residues. Germline loops: CDR1 SGHTA, CDR2 FQGTGA. Trimming shortened V by 1 base and J by 3 bases, and 15 bases separated the two germline ends. The CDR3 loop reads CASSLNRDGGDTEAFF. The CDR3 DNA is TGTGCCAGCAGCTTAAATCGGGATGGAGGGGACACTGAAGCTTTCTTT.

Of note for this clonotype: The junction differs from germline at one of its ends, possibly a read error. The chain couples TRBV7-6 to TRBJ2-3, with 7 nucleotides matching TRBD2. Germline loops: CDR1 SGHVS, CDR2 FNYEAQ. This CDR3 contains 15 residues. The CDR3 spells CAGSLSLAALATQYF. The CDR3 nucleotides are TGTGCCGGCAGCTTATCTCTAGCGGCCCTCGCTACGCAGTATTTT.

The V call is TRBV20-1, the J call TRBJ1-2; 8 positions match TRBD1. The CDR3 totals 14 residues. CDR1 is DFQATT and CDR2 is SNEGSKA in the germline V gene (reference sequence). The junction had 9 bases not matched to a gene; V was cut back by 2 bases and J by 7 bases. The CDR3 DNA follows: TGCAGTGCTAGAACGGGGACAGGACAGGGTGGCTACACCTTC. Protein sequence: CSARTGTGQGGYTF.

The J gene is TRBJ1-5, the V gene TRBV12-3 or TRBV12-4; no reliable D call. V gave up 3 bases and J gave up 4 bases, with 7 bases separating them. The CDR3 is made up of 13 amino acids. CDR3 coding DNA: TGTGCCAGCAGTTTCTCAAGGAATCAGCCCCAGCATTTT. Its protein product is CASSFSRNQPQHF.

In DNA form, the CDR3 reads TGTGCCAGCAGCTTATTCAGCTACGAGCAGTACTTC. It yields the protein CASSLFSYEQYF. This chain joins TRBV7-9 and TRBJ2-7; D is unclear. Germline V gene sequence: CDR1 SEHNR, CDR2 FQNEAQ (reference sequence). The CDR3 covers 12 residues. Between the trimmed V and J ends, which lost 2 bases and 3 bases, there was a span of 5 bases.

By sample fraction, this clonotype is medium-sized. The genes are TRBV6-5 and TRBJ1-4; weak D call: TRBD1 (5 bases). Germline CDR1 and CDR2: MNHEY and SVGAGI. This CDR3 is 15 amino acids long. Trimming left V 5 bases short and J 4 bases short, with 14 bases between. The CDR3 DNA is TGTGCCAGCAGTCCCCTCGGGGGAGTTAATGAAAAACTGTTTTTT. This codes for CASSPLGGVNEKLFF.

In regard to this clonotype: Since a much larger clone is just one base distant, this may be a read error. This chain links TRBV3-1 with TRBJ2-1, with 11 bases matching TRBD1. J was trimmed by 5 bases and V by 2 bases; bases with no gene match: 5. CDR1 and CDR2 (germline): LGHDT, YNNKEL (reference sequence). The CDR3 loop spans 16 amino acids. The CDR3 DNA sequence: TGTGCCAGCAGCCAACATCGGGACAGGGGGAACAATGAGCAGTTCTTC. Translation: CASSQHRDRGNNEQFF.

The V call is TRBV20-1, the J call TRBJ2-1, with 15 nucleotides matching TRBD2. V was clipped by 0 bases and J by 8 bases; unmatched bases: 2. CDR1 is DFQATT, CDR2 SNEGSKA, per germline (reference sequence). This CDR3 has 15 amino acids. The CDR3 DNA follows: TGCAGTGCTAGAGACGGGACTAGCGGGAGGTATGAGCAGTTCTTC. It translates to CSARDGTSGRYEQFF.

The chain links TRBV28 to TRBJ1-2; 10 bases are shared with TRBD1. Losses at the gene ends were 5 bases for V and 4 bases for J; bases not matched to a gene: 10. The germline V gene encodes CDR1 MDHEN and CDR2 SYDVKM. This CDR3 contains 16 residues. The CDR3 reads CASSISRQGAGYGYTF. The CDR3 nucleotides read TGTGCCAGCAGTATTAGTCGACAGGGGGCGGGCTATGGCTACACCTTC.

This chain links TRBV7-2 with TRBJ1-5, with 10 bases aligning to TRBD1. This CDR3 is 16 amino acids long. Trimming cost V 5 bases and J 2 bases; bases outside gene matches: 6. CDR1 SGHTA and CDR2 FQGNSA come from the germline V gene. The CDR3 DNA reads TGTGCCAGCAGCCTCACTGGGACAGGGGGCAATCAGCCCCAGCATTTT. Protein product: CASSLTGTGGNQPQHF.

This clonotype was recorded only once. J is TRBJ2-1 and V is TRBV7-8; 8 bases line up with TRBD2. J gave up 5 bases and V 5 bases, and 11 bases lay outside the gene matches. Germline CDR1 is SGHVS and CDR2 is FQNEAQ. The CDR3 is made up of 16 amino acids. Here the CDR3 reads CASSPLLGLVDNEQFF. CDR3 sequence (DNA): TGTGCCAGCAGCCCCCTCCTGGGACTAGTAGACAATGAGCAGTTCTTC.

This clonotype was seen a handful of times. This chain connects TRBV27 to TRBJ2-4, with TRBD1 identical over 9 bases. The germline CDR1 and CDR2 sequences are MNHEY and SMNVEV (reference sequence). The CDR3 is 16 residues long. The ends lost 4 bases at V and 1 base at J; junction bases unmatched: 5. CDR3 loop: CASSYDRGRAKNIQYF. In DNA form, the CDR3 reads TGTGCCAGCAGTTACGACAGGGGGAGGGCCAAAAACATTCAGTACTTC.